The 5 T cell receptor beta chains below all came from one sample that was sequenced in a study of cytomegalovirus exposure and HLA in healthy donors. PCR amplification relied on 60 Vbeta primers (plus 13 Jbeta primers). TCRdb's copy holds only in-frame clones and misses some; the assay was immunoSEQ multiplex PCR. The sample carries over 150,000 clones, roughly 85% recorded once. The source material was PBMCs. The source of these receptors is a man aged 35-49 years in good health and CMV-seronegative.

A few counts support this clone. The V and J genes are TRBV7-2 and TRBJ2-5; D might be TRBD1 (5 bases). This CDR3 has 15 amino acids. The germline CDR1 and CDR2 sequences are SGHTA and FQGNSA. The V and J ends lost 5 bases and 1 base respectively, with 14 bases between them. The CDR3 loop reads CASSPFGALQETQYF. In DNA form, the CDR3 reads TGTGCCAGCAGCCCGTTTGGGGCCCTCCAAGAGACCCAGTACTTC. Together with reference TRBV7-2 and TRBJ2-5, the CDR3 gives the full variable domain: GAGVSQSPSNKVTEKGKDVELRCDPISGHTALYWYRQSLGQGLEFLIYFQGNSAPDKSGLPSDRFSAERTGGSVSTLTIQRTQQEDSAVYLCASSPFGALQETQYFGPGTRLLVL.

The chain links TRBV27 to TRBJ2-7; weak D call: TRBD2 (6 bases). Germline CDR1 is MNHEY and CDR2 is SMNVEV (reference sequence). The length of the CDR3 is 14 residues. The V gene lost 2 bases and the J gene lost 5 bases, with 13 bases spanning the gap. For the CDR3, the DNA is TGTGCCAGCAGTTTACTAGCGATTCGTCACGAGCAGTACTTC. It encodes CASSLLAIRHEQYF.

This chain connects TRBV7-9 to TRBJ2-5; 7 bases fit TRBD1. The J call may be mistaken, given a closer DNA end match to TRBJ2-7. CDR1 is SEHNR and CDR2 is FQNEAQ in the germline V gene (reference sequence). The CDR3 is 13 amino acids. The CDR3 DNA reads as TGTGCCAGCAGCAAGGACAGGCTCTACGAGCAGTACTTC. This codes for CASSKDRLYEQYF.

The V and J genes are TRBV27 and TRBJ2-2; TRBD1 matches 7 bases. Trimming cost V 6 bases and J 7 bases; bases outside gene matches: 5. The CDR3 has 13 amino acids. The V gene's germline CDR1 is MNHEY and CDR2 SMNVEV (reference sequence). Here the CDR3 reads CASRATGFGELFF. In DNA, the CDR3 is TGTGCCAGCAGGGCGACAGGGTTCGGGGAGCTGTTTTTT.

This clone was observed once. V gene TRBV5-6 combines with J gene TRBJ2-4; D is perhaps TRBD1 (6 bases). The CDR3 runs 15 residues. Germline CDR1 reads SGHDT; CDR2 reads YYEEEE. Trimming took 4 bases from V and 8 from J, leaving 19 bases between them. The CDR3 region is CASSPGAGVGDIQYF. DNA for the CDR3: TGTGCCAGCAGCCCTGGTGCAGGGGTGGGAGACATTCAGTACTTC.